A selection of T cell receptor beta chains follows, all from one sample in a study of beta chain features in type 1 diabetes. This table comes from immunoSEQ multiplex PCR, and its TCRdb copy is limited to in-frame clones, with some not included. The table includes fewer than 650,000 clones, around 15% detected once. Material: naive CD4+ T cells from blood. The source of these receptors is a man aged 18-30 years in good health. Both conserved end residues are part of each CDR3. A D gene is named only where the DNA matches it firmly. Clone size, where shown, is once, few, many, or a class for clones that have expanded.

J gene: TRBJ2-2; CDR3 length: 14; clone size: once; V gene: TRBV11-2; D gene: NA; CDR3 protein: CASSLGPHTGELFF; CDR3 DNA: TGTGCCAGCAGCTTAGGGCCACACACCGGGGAGCTGTTTTTT
J gene: TRBJ2-7; CDR3 length: 15; clone size: NA; V gene: TRBV7-9; D gene: NA; CDR3 protein: CASSLISRPSYEQYF; CDR3 DNA: TGTGCCAGCAGCTTAATCAGTCGCCCGTCCTACGAGCAGTACTTC
J gene: TRBJ2-3; CDR3 length: 15; clone size: NA; V gene: TRBV27; D gene: TRBD2; CDR3 protein: CASRLAGPLPDTQYF; CDR3 DNA: TGTGCCAGCAGACTAGCGGGGCCCCTTCCAGATACGCAGTATTTT
J gene: TRBJ2-2; CDR3 length: 16; clone size: NA; V gene: TRBV18; D gene: NA; CDR3 protein: CASSPLPGPNTGELFF; CDR3 DNA: TGTGCCAGCTCACCACTTCCGGGCCCTAACACCGGGGAGCTGTTTTTT
J gene: TRBJ1-3; CDR3 length: 13; clone size: few; V gene: TRBV30; D gene: NA; CDR3 protein: CAWGGTAGNTIYF; CDR3 DNA: TGTGCCTGGGGAGGGACTGCCGGAAACACCATATATTTT
J gene: TRBJ2-5; CDR3 length: 15; clone size: few; V gene: TRBV7-2; D gene: NA; CDR3 protein: CASSPRRPRGETQYF; CDR3 DNA: TGTGCCAGCAGCCCCCGCAGGCCCCGGGGTGAGACCCAGTACTTC
J gene: TRBJ2-4; CDR3 length: 17; clone size: NA; V gene: TRBV18; D gene: TRBD1; CDR3 protein: CASSPLQGAGAKNIQYF; CDR3 DNA: TGTGCCAGCTCACCACTCCAGGGGGCAGGAGCCAAAAACATTCAGTACTTC
J gene: TRBJ1-2; CDR3 length: 15; clone size: few; V gene: TRBV5-6; D gene: NA; CDR3 protein: CASSSPRDPVYGYTF; CDR3 DNA: TGTGCCAGCAGCTCCCCTCGGGACCCTGTGTATGGCTACACCTTC
J gene: TRBJ2-7; CDR3 length: 15; clone size: NA; V gene: TRBV7-2; D gene: TRBD1; CDR3 protein: CASSLVGQGSYEQYF; CDR3 DNA: TGTGCCAGCAGCTTAGTGGGACAGGGGTCCTACGAGCAGTACTTC
J gene: TRBJ1-3; CDR3 length: 14; clone size: few; V gene: TRBV9; D gene: NA; CDR3 protein: CASSVEKGLNTIYF; CDR3 DNA: TGTGCCAGCAGCGTAGAAAAAGGGTTGAACACCATATATTTT
J gene: TRBJ2-5; CDR3 length: 13; clone size: few; V gene: TRBV18; D gene: NA; CDR3 protein: CASSLFDQETQYF; CDR3 DNA: TGTGCCAGCTCACTTTTCGACCAAGAGACCCAGTACTTC
J gene: TRBJ2-5; CDR3 length: 11; clone size: NA; V gene: TRBV18; D gene: NA; CDR3 protein: CASSPSETQYF; CDR3 DNA: TGTGCCAGCTCACCGTCTGAGACCCAGTACTTC
J gene: TRBJ1-1; CDR3 length: 14; clone size: NA; V gene: TRBV7-3; D gene: NA; CDR3 protein: CASSLSRERPEAFF; CDR3 DNA: TGTGCCAGCAGCTTGAGCAGGGAACGGCCTGAAGCTTTCTTT
J gene: TRBJ2-1; CDR3 length: 11; clone size: NA; V gene: TRBV7-3; D gene: NA; CDR3 protein: CASSLGVEQFF; CDR3 DNA: TGTGCCAGCAGCTTGGGAGTAGAGCAGTTCTTC
J gene: TRBJ2-7; CDR3 length: 13; clone size: few; V gene: TRBV15; D gene: NA; CDR3 protein: CATSRDRLGEQYF; CDR3 DNA: TGTGCCACCAGCAGAGATAGGTTGGGCGAGCAGTACTTC
J gene: TRBJ2-3; CDR3 length: 14; clone size: few; V gene: TRBV5-5; D gene: NA; CDR3 protein: CASSLEQLTDTQYF; CDR3 DNA: TGTGCCAGCAGCTTGGAACAGCTCACAGATACGCAGTATTTT
J gene: TRBJ2-5; CDR3 length: 15; clone size: few; V gene: TRBV23-1; D gene: NA; CDR3 protein: CASSLWRIQEWTQYF; CDR3 DNA: TGCGCCAGCAGTCTGTGGCGGATCCAAGAGTGGACCCAGTACTTC
J gene: TRBJ1-1; CDR3 length: 12; clone size: NA; V gene: TRBV2; D gene: TRBD1; CDR3 protein: CASRRQGTEAFF; CDR3 DNA: TGTGCCAGCAGGCGACAGGGGACTGAAGCTTTCTTT
J gene: TRBJ2-5; CDR3 length: 13; clone size: NA; V gene: TRBV5-1; D gene: NA; CDR3 protein: CASSPTGEETQYF; CDR3 DNA: TGCGCCAGCAGCCCTACGGGGGAGGAGACCCAGTACTTC
J gene: TRBJ1-5; CDR3 length: 14; clone size: few; V gene: TRBV19; D gene: NA; CDR3 protein: CASSISPPSPPQHF; CDR3 DNA: TGTGCCAGTAGTATAAGCCCTCCGAGTCCGCCCCAGCATTTT